This T cell receptor beta chain was identified during a study of blood T cell repertoires in COVID-19 (dated by TCRdb to 2018 to 2021). General notes on the study: The collaborator samples originated in the United States, Italy and Spain and spanned the acute and convalescent phases of COVID-19. The dataset comprised deeply sampled blood TCRbeta repertoires from subjects exposed to, actively infected with, or recovered from COVID-19. The repertoires were released in a freely available public database intended as a resource for research on the immune response to SARS-CoV-2. Where HLA class I and class II types were available, the types were taken from metadata supplied by the sample provider, not from assay-based typing. The samples were drawn from the first 160 participants of the ongoing ImmuneRACE study and from some 1,300 subjects provided by 6 global collaborators. The material from the prospective study consisted of cDNA or gDNA derived from T cells, B-cell-depleted T cells, or PBMCs. A de-identified subject ID, COVID-19 status, age in years and sex were almost always included in the sample metadata. On the study overall, not on this receptor specifically: Clinical and demographic metadata were provided uncurated, with the amount varying by source and participant.

With regard to this clone: The antigen this receptor binds is unknown. No base quality values were provided; no much bigger clone lies one nucleotide off.

Including the terminal cysteine and phenylalanine, the CDR3 comprises 15 residues. Just the 45-base CDR3 DNA is kept, in frame starting at base 1. V and J are truncated by 4 bases and 9 bases respectively, leaving an intervening sequence of 17 bases. The germline V gene (reference sequence) gives CDR1 as SGHNT and CDR2 as YYREEE. Collaborating institutions collected whole blood in K2EDTA tubes following their own protocols. For TCRbeta analysis, collaborators shipped samples as frozen whole blood, isolated PBMCs, or DNA extracted from either of those sample types. TCRbeta CDR3 regions were amplified from genomic DNA by means of the immunoSEQ Assay, a bias-controlled multiplex PCR. The authors' analysis ran thus. The number of nucleated cells in each sample was estimated from the amplification of reference gene primers within the assay. Sequence reads were collapsed and filtered to measure the absolute abundance of every unique TCRbeta CDR3 rearrangement. For each sample, productive Simpson clonality was calculated as the square root of Simpson's diversity index over productive rearrangements. The immuneACCESS repertoire file appears here via TCRdb, limited to in-frame rearrangements. These files lack a portion of the clones; in checked studies, under half of the deficit traces to unresolved V genes, and the cause of the others is not known. V and J calls and clone size follow that table, whereas D and trimming were derived from the DNA. The sample table records more than 90,000 clones; over 70% of these occur just once. The ten largest account for around 10% of the sample.

The sequence links TRBV5-4 to TRBJ1-6; confidence is insufficient to name the D gene. This sequence was found in a woman of 80 years or more with acute or convalescent COVID-19. The material sequenced was peripheral blood. This receptor carries the CDR3 CASSRGREEGSPLHF. Here is the DNA: TGTGCCAGCAGCCGAGGGCGCGAGGAAGGTTCACCCCTCCACTTT. When the CDR3 is completed using the reference TRBV5-4 and TRBJ1-6 genes on either side, the full variable domain is ETGVTQSPTHLIKTRGQQVTLRCSSQSGHNTVSWYQQALGQGPQFIFQYYREEENGRGNFPPRFSGLQFPNYSSELNVNALELDDSALYLCASSRGREEGSPLHFGNGTRLTVT.